This T cell receptor (beta chain) was sequenced in a study of T cell repertoires in cytomegalovirus infection. As for the study in general: It was the public TCR beta signatures that indicated both CMV infection and matching HLA type.

Germline V gene lookup returns CDR1 MDHEN and CDR2 SYDVKM. CDR3 length equals 14 residues. Trimming removed 6 bases from V and 3 bases from J; junction bases left unmatched: 6. TCRdb fed the reads into MiXCR, producing one record per CDR3 protein. The data hold over 250,000 distinct CDR3 sequences, with over 20% observed a single time. This clonotype was seen a handful of times. The chain is built from TRBV28 and TRBJ2-5; TRBD2 agrees at 8 bases. This receptor was identified in a human donor in good health (CMV status not recorded). Some clones in this sample may be carry-over from other donors' samples. Sequencing input: PBMCs. The CDR3 region is CASSPGAGEETQYF. CDR3 sequence (DNA): TGTGCCAGCAGCCCCGGAGCGGGGGAAGAGACCCAGTACTTC.